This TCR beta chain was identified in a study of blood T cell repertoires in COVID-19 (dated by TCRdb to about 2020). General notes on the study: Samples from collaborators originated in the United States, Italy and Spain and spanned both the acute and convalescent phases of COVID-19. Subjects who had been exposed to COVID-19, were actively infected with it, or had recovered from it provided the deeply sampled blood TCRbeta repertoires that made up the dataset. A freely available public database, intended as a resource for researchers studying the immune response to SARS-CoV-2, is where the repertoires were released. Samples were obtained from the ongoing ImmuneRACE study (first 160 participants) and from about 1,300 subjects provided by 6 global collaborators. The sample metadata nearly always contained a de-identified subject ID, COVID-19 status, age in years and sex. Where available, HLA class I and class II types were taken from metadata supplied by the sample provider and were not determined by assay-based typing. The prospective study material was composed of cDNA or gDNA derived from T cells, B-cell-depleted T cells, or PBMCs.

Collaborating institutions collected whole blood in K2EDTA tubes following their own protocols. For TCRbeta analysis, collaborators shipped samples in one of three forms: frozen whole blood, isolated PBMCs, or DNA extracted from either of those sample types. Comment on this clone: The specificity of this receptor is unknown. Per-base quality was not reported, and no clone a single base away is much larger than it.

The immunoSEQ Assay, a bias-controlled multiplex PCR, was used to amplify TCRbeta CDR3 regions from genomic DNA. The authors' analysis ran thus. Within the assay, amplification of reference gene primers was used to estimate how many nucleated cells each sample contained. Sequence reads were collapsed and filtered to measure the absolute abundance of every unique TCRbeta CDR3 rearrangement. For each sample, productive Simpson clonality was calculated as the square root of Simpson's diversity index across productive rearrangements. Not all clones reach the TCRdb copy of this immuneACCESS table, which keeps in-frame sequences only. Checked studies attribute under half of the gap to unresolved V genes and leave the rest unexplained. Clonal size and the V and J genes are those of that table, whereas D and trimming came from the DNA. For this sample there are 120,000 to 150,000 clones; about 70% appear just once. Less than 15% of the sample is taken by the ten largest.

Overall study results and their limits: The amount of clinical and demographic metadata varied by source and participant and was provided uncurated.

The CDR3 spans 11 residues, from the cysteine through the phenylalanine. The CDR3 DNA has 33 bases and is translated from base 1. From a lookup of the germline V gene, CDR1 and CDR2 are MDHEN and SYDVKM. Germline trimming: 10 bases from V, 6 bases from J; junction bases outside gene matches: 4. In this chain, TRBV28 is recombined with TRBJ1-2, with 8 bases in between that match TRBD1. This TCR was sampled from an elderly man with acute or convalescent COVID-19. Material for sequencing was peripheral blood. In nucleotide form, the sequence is TGTGCCAACCAGGGGGCAAATGGCTACACCTTC. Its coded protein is CANQGANGYTF.